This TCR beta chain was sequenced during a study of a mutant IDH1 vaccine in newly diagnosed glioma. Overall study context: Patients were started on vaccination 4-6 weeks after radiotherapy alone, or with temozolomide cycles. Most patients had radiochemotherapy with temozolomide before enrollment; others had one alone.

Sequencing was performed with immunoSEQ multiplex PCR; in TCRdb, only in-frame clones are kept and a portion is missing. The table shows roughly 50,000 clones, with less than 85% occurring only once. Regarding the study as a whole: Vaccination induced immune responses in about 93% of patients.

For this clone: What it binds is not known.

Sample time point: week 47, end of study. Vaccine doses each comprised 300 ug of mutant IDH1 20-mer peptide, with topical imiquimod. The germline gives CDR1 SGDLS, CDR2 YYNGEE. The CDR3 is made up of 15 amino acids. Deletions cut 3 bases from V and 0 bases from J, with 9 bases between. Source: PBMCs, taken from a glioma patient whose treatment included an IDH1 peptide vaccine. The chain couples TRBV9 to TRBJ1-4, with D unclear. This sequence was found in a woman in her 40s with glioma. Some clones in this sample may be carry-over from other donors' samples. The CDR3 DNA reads TGTGCCAGCAGCGCGAACGTTGCAACTAATGAAAAACTGTTTTTT. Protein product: CASSANVATNEKLFF.